This TCR beta chain was documented in a study of cytomegalovirus exposure and HLA in healthy donors. Study findings and constraints: Cytomegalovirus-associated status was assigned to some 160 TCR beta chains. While the bulk of TCR sequences proved rare, some public TCRs turned up in many donors.

A word on this clone: The antigen remains unidentified.

Measured with immunoSEQ multiplex PCR; TCRdb has only the in-frame clones, and not every one. The sample contains about 200,000 clones, 75% to 90% of which appear only once. The sample taken for sequencing was PBMCs. The origin of this receptor is a young woman in good health and CMV-seronegative.

The CDR3: CASSFSGTSGASRQETQYF. The CDR3 coding sequence is TGCGCCAGCAGCTTTTCCGGGACTAGCGGGGCTTCACGTCAAGAGACCCAGTACTTC. This chain joins TRBV5-1 and TRBJ2-5, with 13 bases identical to TRBD2. Looked up from germline, CDR1 is SGHRS and CDR2 is YFSETQ. This CDR3 has 19 residues. The ends lost 2 bases at V and 2 bases at J; junction bases unmatched: 12.